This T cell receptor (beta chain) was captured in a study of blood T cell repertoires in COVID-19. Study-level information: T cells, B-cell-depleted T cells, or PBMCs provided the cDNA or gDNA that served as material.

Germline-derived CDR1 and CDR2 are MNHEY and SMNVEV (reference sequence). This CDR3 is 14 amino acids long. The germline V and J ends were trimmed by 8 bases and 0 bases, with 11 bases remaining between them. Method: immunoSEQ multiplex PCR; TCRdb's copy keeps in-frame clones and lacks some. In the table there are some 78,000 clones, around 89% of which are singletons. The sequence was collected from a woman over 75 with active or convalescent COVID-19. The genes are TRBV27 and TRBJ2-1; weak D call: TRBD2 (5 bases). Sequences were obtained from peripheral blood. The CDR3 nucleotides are TGTGCCAGCCATAGGGAGAGCTCCTACAATGAGCAGTTCTTC. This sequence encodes CASHRESSYNEQFF.